This T cell receptor (beta chain) was observed in a study of T cell responses to AZD1222 COVID-19 vaccine. Overall study context: Second-dose groups at about 4 or about 12 weeks were pooled.

This clone was detected once. What it recognizes is unknown. Study-level findings and limits: In a largely white British group with more females than males, clonal diversity was possibly underestimated. Spike-wide vaccine-associated CD4 TCRs dominated at 160-218 and 743-854.

The CDR3 runs 15 residues. The germline V and J ends were trimmed by 0 bases and 4 bases, with 11 bases remaining between them. The germline gives CDR1 LGHNA, CDR2 YSLEER. Assay: immunoSEQ multiplex PCR; the TCRdb copy retains only in-frame clones and omits some. The sample lists around 99,000 clones; more than 75% were seen once. This material consisted of peripheral blood, taken on day 0 of AZD1222 vaccination. The rearrangement uses TRBV4-3 and TRBJ2-3; a weak D match, TRBD2 (5 bases). This TCR came from an adult in good health. The CDR3 DNA follows: TGCGCCAGCAGCCAAGATATGCGGGTGGCAGATACGCAGTATTTT. Its translation is CASSQDMRVADTQYF.